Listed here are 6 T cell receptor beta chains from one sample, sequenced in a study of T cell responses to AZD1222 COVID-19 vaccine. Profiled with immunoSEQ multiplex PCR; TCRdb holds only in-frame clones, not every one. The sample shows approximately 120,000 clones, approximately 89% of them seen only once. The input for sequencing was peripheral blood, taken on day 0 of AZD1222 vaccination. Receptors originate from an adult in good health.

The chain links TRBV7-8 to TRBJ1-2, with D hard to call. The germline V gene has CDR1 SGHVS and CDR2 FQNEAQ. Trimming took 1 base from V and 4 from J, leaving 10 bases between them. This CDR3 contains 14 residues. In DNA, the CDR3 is TGTGCCAGCAGCTTAGGCCAGAACCTCTATGGCTACACCTTC. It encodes CASSLGQNLYGYTF.

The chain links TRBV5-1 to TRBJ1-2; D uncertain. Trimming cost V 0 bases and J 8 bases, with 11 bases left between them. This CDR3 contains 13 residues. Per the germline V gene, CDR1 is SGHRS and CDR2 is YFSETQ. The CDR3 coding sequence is TGCGCCAGCAGCTTGGCCGTTCCGGACGGCTACACCTTC. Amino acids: CASSLAVPDGYTF.

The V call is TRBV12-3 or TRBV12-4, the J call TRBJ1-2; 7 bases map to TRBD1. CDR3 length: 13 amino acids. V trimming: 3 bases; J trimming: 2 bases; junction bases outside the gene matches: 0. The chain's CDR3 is CASSFRGNYGYTF. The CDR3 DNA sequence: TGTGCCAGCAGTTTCAGGGGGAACTATGGCTACACCTTC.

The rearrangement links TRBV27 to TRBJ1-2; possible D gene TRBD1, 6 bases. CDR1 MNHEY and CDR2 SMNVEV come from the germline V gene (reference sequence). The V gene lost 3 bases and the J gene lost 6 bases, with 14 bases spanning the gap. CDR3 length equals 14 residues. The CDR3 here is CASSFSGAGDGYTF. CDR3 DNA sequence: TGTGCCAGCAGTTTTTCGGGGGCCGGGGATGGCTACACCTTC.

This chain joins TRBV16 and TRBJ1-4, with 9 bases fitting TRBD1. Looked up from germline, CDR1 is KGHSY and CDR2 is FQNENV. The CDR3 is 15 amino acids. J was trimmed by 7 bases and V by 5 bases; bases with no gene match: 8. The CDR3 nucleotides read TGTGCCAGCAGCGAACAGGGGGCTCGTCTTGAAAAACTGTTTTTT. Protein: CASSEQGARLEKLFF.

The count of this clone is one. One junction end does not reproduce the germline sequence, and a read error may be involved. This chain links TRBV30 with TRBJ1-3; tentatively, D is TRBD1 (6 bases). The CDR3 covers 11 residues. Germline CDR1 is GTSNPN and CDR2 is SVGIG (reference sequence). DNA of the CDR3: TGCGGATCAGGGGCTGGAAACACCATATATTTT. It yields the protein CGSGAGNTIYF.